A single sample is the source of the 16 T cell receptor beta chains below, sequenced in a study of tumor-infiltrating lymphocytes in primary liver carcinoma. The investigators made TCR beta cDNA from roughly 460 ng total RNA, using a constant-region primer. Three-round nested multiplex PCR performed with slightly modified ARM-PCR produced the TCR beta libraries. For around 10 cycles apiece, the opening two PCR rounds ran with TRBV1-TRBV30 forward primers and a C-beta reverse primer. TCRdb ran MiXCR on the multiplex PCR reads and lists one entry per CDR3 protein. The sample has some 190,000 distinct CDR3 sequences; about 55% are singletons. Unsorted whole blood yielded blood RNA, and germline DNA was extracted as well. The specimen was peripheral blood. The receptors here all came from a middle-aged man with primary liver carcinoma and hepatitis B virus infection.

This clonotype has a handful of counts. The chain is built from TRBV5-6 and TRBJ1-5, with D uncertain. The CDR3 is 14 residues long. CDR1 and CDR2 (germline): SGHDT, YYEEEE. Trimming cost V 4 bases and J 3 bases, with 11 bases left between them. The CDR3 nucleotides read TGTGCCAGCAGCAACCGGGGTTACAATCAGCCCCAGCATTTT. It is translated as CASSNRGYNQPQHF. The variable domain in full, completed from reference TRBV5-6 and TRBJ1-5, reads DAGVTQSPTHLIKTRGQQVTLRCSPKSGHDTVSWYQQALGQGPQFIFQYYEEEERQRGNFPDRFSGHQFPNYSSELNVNALLLGDSALYLCASSNRGYNQPQHFGDGTRLSIL.

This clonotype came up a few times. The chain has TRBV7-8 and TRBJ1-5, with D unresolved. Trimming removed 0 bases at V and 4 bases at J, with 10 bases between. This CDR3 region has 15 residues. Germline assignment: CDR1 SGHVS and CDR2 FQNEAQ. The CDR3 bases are TGTGCCAGCAGCTTAGCGTGGCAGGCTAATCAGCCCCAGCATTTT. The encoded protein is CASSLAWQANQPQHF.

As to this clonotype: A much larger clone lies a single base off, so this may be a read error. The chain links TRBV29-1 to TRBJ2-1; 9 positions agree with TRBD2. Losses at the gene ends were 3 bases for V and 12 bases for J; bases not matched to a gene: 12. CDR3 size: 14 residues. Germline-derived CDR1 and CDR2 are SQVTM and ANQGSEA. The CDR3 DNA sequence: TGCAGCGTTGATGGCGCGGGAGGGCCGGATGTGCAGTTCTTC. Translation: CSVDGAGGPDVQFF.

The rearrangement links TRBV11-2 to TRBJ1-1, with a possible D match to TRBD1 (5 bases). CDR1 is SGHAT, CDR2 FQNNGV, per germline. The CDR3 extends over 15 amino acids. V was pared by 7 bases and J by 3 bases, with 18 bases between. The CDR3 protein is CASNTIGVRYTEAFF. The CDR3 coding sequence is TGTGCCAGCAACACTATAGGGGTGAGGTACACTGAAGCTTTCTTT.

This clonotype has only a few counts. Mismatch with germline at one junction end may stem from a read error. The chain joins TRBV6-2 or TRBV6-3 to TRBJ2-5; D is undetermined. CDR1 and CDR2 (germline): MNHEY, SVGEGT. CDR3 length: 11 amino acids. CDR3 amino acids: CASSDSETQYF. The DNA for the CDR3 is TGTGCCAGCAGTGACTCCGAGACCCAGTACTTC.

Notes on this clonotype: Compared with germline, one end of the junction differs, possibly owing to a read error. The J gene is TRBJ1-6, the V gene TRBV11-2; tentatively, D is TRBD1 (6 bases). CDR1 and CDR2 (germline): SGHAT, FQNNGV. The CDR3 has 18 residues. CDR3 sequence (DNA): TGTACCAGCAGCTTAGATCCGGGGGGCTCCGGCCATAATTCACCCCTCTACTTT. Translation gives CTSSLDPGGSGHNSPLYF.

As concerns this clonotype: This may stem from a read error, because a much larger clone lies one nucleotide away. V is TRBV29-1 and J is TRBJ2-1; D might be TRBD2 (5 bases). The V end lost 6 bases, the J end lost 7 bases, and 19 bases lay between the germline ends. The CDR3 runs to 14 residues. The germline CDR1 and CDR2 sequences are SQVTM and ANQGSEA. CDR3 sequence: CSVDCGIPRNEQFF. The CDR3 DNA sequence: TGCAGCGTGGACTGTGGGATACCCAGGAATGAGCAGTTCTTC.

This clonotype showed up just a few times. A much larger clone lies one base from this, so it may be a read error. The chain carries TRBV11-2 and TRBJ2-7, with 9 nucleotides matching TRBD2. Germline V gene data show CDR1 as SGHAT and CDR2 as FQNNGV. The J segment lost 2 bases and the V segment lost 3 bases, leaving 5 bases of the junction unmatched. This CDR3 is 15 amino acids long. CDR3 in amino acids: CASSFSGRSAYEQYF. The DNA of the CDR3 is TGTGCCAGCAGCTTCAGCGGGAGGTCCGCCTACGAGCAGTACTTC.

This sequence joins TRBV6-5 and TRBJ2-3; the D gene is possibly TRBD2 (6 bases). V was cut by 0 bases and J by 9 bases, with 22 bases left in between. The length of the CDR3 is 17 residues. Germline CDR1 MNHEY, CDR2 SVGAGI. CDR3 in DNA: TGTGCCAGCAGTTACTCGATTGGGATAAGCGGGTTCAAGACGCAGTATTTT. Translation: CASSYSIGISGFKTQYF.

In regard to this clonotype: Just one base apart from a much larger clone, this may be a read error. The CDR3 reads CSIEDRAVGYNEQFF. CDR3 coding DNA: TGCAGCATTGAAGATCGGGCGGTTGGATACAATGAGCAGTTCTTC. This chain uses TRBV29-1 with TRBJ2-1; D unclear. CDR3 size: 15 residues. From germline, CDR1 is SQVTM and CDR2 ANQGSEA.

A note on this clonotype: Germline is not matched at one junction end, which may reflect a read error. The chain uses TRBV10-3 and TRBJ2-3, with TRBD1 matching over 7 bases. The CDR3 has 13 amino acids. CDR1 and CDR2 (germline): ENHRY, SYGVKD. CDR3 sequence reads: CAIRPGDRDKQYF. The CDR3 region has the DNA TGTGCCATCAGACCAGGGGACAGAGATAAGCAGTATTTT.

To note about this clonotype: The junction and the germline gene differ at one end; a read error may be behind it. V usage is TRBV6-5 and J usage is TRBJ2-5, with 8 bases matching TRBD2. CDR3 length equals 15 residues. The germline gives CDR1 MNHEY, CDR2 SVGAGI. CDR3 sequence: CASSPRAGGQETQYF. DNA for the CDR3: TGTGCCAGCAGTCCCCGGGCGGGGGGCCAAGAGACCCAATACTTC.

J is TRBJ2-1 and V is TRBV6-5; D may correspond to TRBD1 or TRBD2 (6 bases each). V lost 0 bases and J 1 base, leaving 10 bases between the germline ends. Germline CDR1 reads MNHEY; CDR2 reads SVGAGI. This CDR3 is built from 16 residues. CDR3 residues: CASSYSGGLSYNEQFF. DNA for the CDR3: TGTGCCAGCAGTTACTCAGGGGGGTTATCCTACAATGAGCAGTTCTTC.

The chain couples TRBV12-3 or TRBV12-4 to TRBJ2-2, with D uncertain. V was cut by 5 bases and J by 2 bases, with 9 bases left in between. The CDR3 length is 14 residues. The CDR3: CASSDTPNTGELFF. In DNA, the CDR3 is TGTGCCAGCAGTGACACGCCTAACACCGGGGAGCTGTTTTTT.

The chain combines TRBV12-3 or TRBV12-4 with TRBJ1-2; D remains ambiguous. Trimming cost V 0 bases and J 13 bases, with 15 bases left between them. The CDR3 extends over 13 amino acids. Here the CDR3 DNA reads TGTGCCAGCAGTTTAGCTCCGGGTGGCGCTAGCACCTTC. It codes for CASSLAPGGASTF.

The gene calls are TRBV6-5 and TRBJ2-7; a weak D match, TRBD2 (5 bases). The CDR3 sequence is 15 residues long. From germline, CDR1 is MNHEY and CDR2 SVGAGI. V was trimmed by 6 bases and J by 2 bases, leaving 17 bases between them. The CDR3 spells CASRKGSTRAYEQYF. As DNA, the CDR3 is TGTGCCAGCAGAAAAGGTAGTACTAGAGCCTACGAGCAGTACTTC.